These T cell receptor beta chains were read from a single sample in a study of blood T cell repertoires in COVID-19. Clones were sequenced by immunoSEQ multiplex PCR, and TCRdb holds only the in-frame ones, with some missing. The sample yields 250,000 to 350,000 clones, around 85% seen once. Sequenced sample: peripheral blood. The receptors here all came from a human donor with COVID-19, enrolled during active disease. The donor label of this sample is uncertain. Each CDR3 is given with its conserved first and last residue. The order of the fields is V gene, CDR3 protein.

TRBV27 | CASSQTAYRVSNQPQHF
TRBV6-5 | CASTLRGYTEAFF
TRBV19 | CASSTREGNSPLHF
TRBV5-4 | CASSFRTGEGVLETQYF
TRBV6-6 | CASNRGLEVGELFF
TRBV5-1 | CASSLGSAESGYNEQFF
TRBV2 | CASSRDGLRNTIYF
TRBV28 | CASMTGGSNQPQHF
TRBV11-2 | CASSLGTAGNTIYF
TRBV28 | CASRSQGTEAFF
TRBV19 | CASISRMNTEAFF
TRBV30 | CAWRYGGSYNEQFF
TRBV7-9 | CASSLQRDTEAFF
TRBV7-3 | CASLTSGYNEQFF
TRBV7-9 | CASSSEPGLAVYNEQFF
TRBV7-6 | CASSPFGTGNRNTGELFF